The following is a TCR beta chain sequence with its context. One entry per CDR3 protein, called by TCRdb with MiXCR from the 5' RACE reads. The sample consists of 400,000 to 450,000 distinct CDR3 sequences, approximately 18% of them appearing once. The CDR3 loop spans 14 amino acids. In germline, CDR1 is LNHNV, CDR2 YYDKDF (reference sequence). V was clipped by 5 bases and J by 2 bases, with 11 bases between them. The data originate from a study of T cells after yellow fever vaccination. The sequencing here drew on PBMCs, taken before the yellow fever booster vaccination. V and J are TRBV15 and TRBJ2-3; the D gene could be TRBD1 or TRBD2 (5 bases each). The TCR was taken from a man younger than 35 who received the YFV17D yellow fever vaccine. The CDR3 DNA reads TGTGCCACCAGCGGATGGGACCTCACAGATACGCAGTATTTT. Translating it yields CATSGWDLTDTQYF. The variable domain in full, with the rest retrieved from reference TRBV15 and TRBJ2-3, is DAMVIQNPRYQVTQFGKPVTLSCSQTLNHNVMYWYQQKSSQAPKLLFHYYDKDFNNEADTPDNFQSRRPNTSFCFLDIRSPGLGDTAMYLCATSGWDLTDTQYFGPGTRLTVL.